This passage covers 21 T cell receptor beta chains from one sample sequenced in a study of T cells in Graves' hyperthyroidism and ophthalmopathy. Researchers took RNA transcripts and amplified the TCR beta CDR3 regions from them. When the TCR CDR3 underwent first-round RT-PCR, the HTBI primer set was used. TCRdb re-called the multiplex PCR reads through MiXCR, storing one row per CDR3 protein. The top ten hold 15% to 20% of the sample, which has 400,000 to 550,000 distinct CDR3 sequences, around an eighth seen once. Sequenced sample: blood. These receptors originate from a young woman with Graves' hyperthyroidism.

This clonotype was counted between two and nine times. The chain carries TRBV19 and TRBJ2-5, with D tentatively TRBD2 (6 bases). There are 15 residues in the CDR3. Germline V CDR1 and CDR2: LNHDA, SQIVND (reference sequence). V was cut by 6 bases and J by 5 bases, with 19 bases left in between. CDR3 nucleotides: TGTGCCAGTAGACCCCTCTCGAGCGCGGGGGAGACCCAGTACTTC. Translated, it gives CASRPLSSAGETQYF.

A few counts support this clonotype. V and J are TRBV4-2 and TRBJ2-5; 7 bases are shared with TRBD2. CDR3 length equals 14 residues. The V gene end was trimmed by 11 bases and the J gene end by 1 base; junction bases not matched to a gene: 10. The germline V gene encodes CDR1 LGHNA and CDR2 YNFKEQ. The CDR3 region is CASSRGESQETQYF. The CDR3 DNA reads as TGTGCCTCCAGCCGGGGGGAGTCCCAAGAGACCCAGTACTTC.

The V gene is TRBV7-2, the J gene TRBJ2-3, with D tentatively TRBD1 (6 bases). V was trimmed by 5 bases and J by 6 bases, leaving 18 bases between them. The CDR3 contains 15 residues. From germline, CDR1 is SGHTA and CDR2 FQGNSA. In DNA form, the CDR3 reads TGTGCCAGCAGCACCCGGACTGGAAGGGGGGATACGCAGTATTTT. Its translation: CASSTRTGRGDTQYF.

The table lists this clonotype with many counts. V usage is TRBV6-2 or TRBV6-3 and J usage is TRBJ1-1; D is unresolved. Trimming removed 6 bases at V and 3 bases at J, with 11 bases between. Germline V gene lookup returns CDR1 MNHEY and CDR2 SVGEGT. The CDR3 contains 13 residues. CDR3 sequence reads: CASSKTAYTEAFF. The CDR3 bases are TGTGCCAGCAGCAAGACGGCTTACACTGAAGCTTTCTTT.

This clonotype has ten or more counts. This rearrangement joins TRBV12-3 or TRBV12-4 to TRBJ1-1; D gene ambiguous. V was clipped by 1 base and J by 0 bases, with 9 bases between them. The CDR3 contains 15 residues. The CDR3 loop reads CASSLGLVMNTEAFF. CDR3 nucleotides: TGTGCCAGCAGTTTAGGACTGGTCATGAACACTGAAGCTTTCTTT.

This clonotype occurred many times. CDR3 loop: CASSVDNGNYGYTF. CDR3 sequence (DNA): TGTGCCAGCAGCGTAGACAACGGGAACTATGGCTACACCTTC. This rearrangement joins TRBV9 to TRBJ1-2; D is unclear. The germline V gene has CDR1 SGDLS and CDR2 YYNGEE. CDR3 size: 14 residues. Trimming cost V 0 bases and J 2 bases, with 8 bases left between them.

This clonotype occurred many times. The chain combines TRBV30 with TRBJ1-2; TRBD1 is a possible D gene (6 bases). The germline gives CDR1 GTSNPN, CDR2 SVGIG (reference sequence). The CDR3 has 13 amino acids. Trimming took off 0 bases at V and 4 bases at J, with 9 bases between the two ends. CDR3 DNA: TGTGCCTGGAGTGTACAGGGCGGCTATGGCTACACCTTC. Translating it yields CAWSVQGGYGYTF.

Only a few counts were recorded for this clonotype. The genes are TRBV6-2 or TRBV6-3 and TRBJ2-1; D tentatively fits TRBD1 or TRBD2 (6 bases each). This CDR3 is built from 13 residues. CDR1 is MNHEY and CDR2 is SVGEGT in the germline V gene. Trimming stripped 3 bases from V and 14 bases from J, with 17 bases between. The CDR3 spells CASSYGLARGEFF. CDR3 nucleotides: TGTGCCAGCAGTTATGGGCTAGCGAGGGGGGAGTTCTTC.

In this sample, this clonotype turned up a few times. J is TRBJ2-7 and V is TRBV5-1, with 10 positions matching TRBD2. The CDR3 spans 14 residues. Germline V gene data show CDR1 as SGHRS and CDR2 as YFSETQ. J gave up 0 bases and V 5 bases, and 2 bases lay outside the gene matches. CDR3 sequence reads: CASRGTSVSYEQYF. The CDR3 nucleotides read TGCGCCAGCAGAGGGACTAGCGTCTCCTACGAGCAGTACTTC.

The V and J genes are TRBV24-1 and TRBJ2-3, with 11 bases lining up with TRBD2. This CDR3 has 16 residues. Germline V gives CDR1 KGHDR, CDR2 SFDVKD. The J segment lost 0 bases and the V segment lost 5 bases, leaving 3 bases of the junction unmatched. The CDR3 is CATSAGLAGSTDTQYF. CDR3 bases: TGTGCCACCAGTGCTGGACTAGCGGGCAGCACAGATACGCAGTATTTT.

The sample holds a few counts of this clonotype. The chain is built from TRBV29-1 and TRBJ2-1; TRBD2 might be the D (5 bases). Trimming shortened V by 5 bases and J by 8 bases, and 13 bases separated the two germline ends. CDR1 is SQVTM, CDR2 ANQGSEA, per germline. The CDR3 contains 12 residues. CDR3 sequence reads: CSVKTNGDEQFF. In DNA form, the CDR3 reads TGCAGCGTTAAAACAAACGGGGATGAGCAGTTCTTC.

This clonotype was seen many times. The rearrangement links TRBV19 to TRBJ1-4; D may be TRBD1 (6 bases). Germline assignment: CDR1 LNHDA and CDR2 SQIVND (reference sequence). This CDR3 has 14 amino acids. V lost 10 bases, J lost 8 bases, and 20 bases lay in between. The CDR3 DNA follows: TGTGCCACCTCAGGGGTACAGGGTGGAGAAAAACTGTTTTTT. It translates to CATSGVQGGEKLFF.

This clonotype was observed many times. This rearrangement joins TRBV9 to TRBJ2-1, with 10 positions matching TRBD2. With V trimmed by 2 bases and J by 3 bases, 2 bases remained unmatched. The CDR3 sequence is 15 residues long. Germline V gives CDR1 SGDLS, CDR2 YYNGEE. The CDR3 sequence is CASSVTSGVYNEQFF. The DNA of the CDR3 is TGTGCCAGCAGCGTTACTAGCGGGGTCTACAATGAGCAGTTCTTC.

There are a few counts of this clonotype. The rearrangement joins TRBV25-1 to TRBJ1-4, with a weak D call TRBD1 (5 bases). The germline V gene encodes CDR1 MGHDK and CDR2 SYGVNS. The length of the CDR3 is 15 residues. V lost 3 bases, J lost 3 bases, and 11 bases lay in between. The CDR3 DNA sequence: TGTGCCAGCAGTGAGGGGACGGATCCTAATGAAAAACTGTTTTTT. Protein sequence: CASSEGTDPNEKLFF.

CDR3 DNA: TGTGCCAGCAGCTTAGTAACGGGGGCCACCTACAATGAGCAGTTCTTC. As protein: CASSLVTGATYNEQFF. The chain recombines TRBV11-3 with TRBJ2-1, with D tentatively TRBD1 or TRBD2 (6 bases each). The V end was cut by 1 base, the J end by 2 bases, with 12 bases between. CDR3 length: 16 residues. Germline loops: CDR1 SGHNT, CDR2 YENEEA.

Ten or more counts support this clonotype. The chain recombines TRBV11-3 with TRBJ2-5, with 7 bases identical to TRBD2. In germline, CDR1 is SGHNT, CDR2 YENEEA. Germline trimming cut 5 bases from V and 4 bases from J; bases unmatched to any gene: 13. CDR3 size: 16 residues. The CDR3 loop is CASSPGGGAGRETQYF. The DNA of the CDR3 is TGTGCCAGCAGCCCCGGGGGAGGGGCCGGTAGAGAGACCCAGTACTTC.

The sample holds a few counts of this clonotype. With a much larger clone just one base away, this may be a read error. V is TRBV12-3 or TRBV12-4 and J is TRBJ2-1, with TRBD2 matching over 9 bases. The CDR3 is 14 amino acids. V was clipped by 9 bases and J by 6 bases; unmatched bases: 9. CDR3 loop: CASRGGGFSNEQFF. The CDR3, as DNA: TGTGCCAGTCGCGGGGGGGGCTTCTCCAATGAGCAGTTCTTC.

This clonotype was counted many times. The rearrangement uses TRBV7-3 and TRBJ2-5; 15 nucleotides agree with TRBD2. The CDR3 totals 18 residues. The trim removed 5 bases at V and 4 bases at J, leaving 11 bases unmatched. CDR1 is SGHTA, CDR2 FQGTGA, per germline. The CDR3 DNA reads TGTGCCAGCAGCCCCCGTGGACTAGCGGGAGGGTACGGAGAGACCCAGTACTTC. This encodes CASSPRGLAGGYGETQYF. The whole variable domain, remainder taken from reference TRBV7-3 and TRBJ2-5, is GAGVSQTPSNKVTEKGKYVELRCDPISGHTALYWYRQSLGQGPEFLIYFQGTGAADDSGLPNDRFFAVRPEGSVSTLKIQRTERGDSAVYLCASSPRGLAGGYGETQYFGPGTRLLVL.

In its sample, this clonotype was seen many times. The chain combines TRBV7-3 with TRBJ2-5; 10 bases align to TRBD2. The V segment lost 5 bases and the J segment 0 bases; nucleotides outside the gene matches: 9. The CDR3 is 17 amino acids. The germline CDR1 and CDR2 sequences are SGHTA and FQGTGA. DNA for the CDR3: TGTGCCAGCAGCCTCGGACTAGCGGAACCTTACCAAGAGACCCAGTACTTC. Its protein is CASSLGLAEPYQETQYF.

In this sample, this clonotype turned up many times. CDR3: CASSPTQGSHEQYF. The CDR3 DNA reads TGTGCCAGCTCACCAACTCAGGGTAGCCACGAGCAGTACTTC. This chain links TRBV18 with TRBJ2-7; a weak D match, TRBD1 (5 bases). V was cut by 2 bases and J by 5 bases, with 13 bases left in between. The germline V gene encodes CDR1 KGHSH and CDR2 LQKENI. This CDR3 is 14 amino acids long.

In its sample, this clonotype was seen a few times. Written as DNA, the CDR3 is TGTGCCAGCAGCTCCATTAATAGGGTGGGCTCCTACGAGCAGTACTTC. Its translation is CASSSINRVGSYEQYF. The genes are TRBV13 and TRBJ2-7, with D unresolved. V gave up 4 bases and J gave up 0 bases, with 16 bases separating them. CDR3 size: 16 residues. CDR1 PRHDT and CDR2 FYEKMQ come from the germline V gene (reference sequence).